The sequence of this TCR beta chain was determined in a study of T cell responses to AZD1222 COVID-19 vaccine. CDR1 is SQVTM and CDR2 is ANQGSEA in the germline V gene. The germline V and J ends were trimmed by 7 bases and 6 bases, with 6 bases remaining between them. The CDR3 is 10 amino acids. The table came from immunoSEQ multiplex PCR; TCRdb's copy has only in-frame clones and leaves some out. The sample carries more than 110,000 clones, 70% to 90% recorded once. This TCR was sampled from an adult in good health. Sample: peripheral blood, taken on day 0 of AZD1222 vaccination. V is TRBV29-1 and J is TRBJ1-4; no clear D gene. The CDR3 here is CSAQDEKLFF. The DNA for the CDR3 is TGCAGCGCCCAGGATGAAAAACTGTTTTTT.